The clone carrying this TCR beta chain showed up just once. Antigen specificity is unknown. An end of the junction does not agree with germline; a read error may underlie this. The memory fraction was CD4+CD45RO+CD25- cells. Full-length variable regions came from constant-region reverse primers plus semi-nested Nested Universal Primer A PCR. TCRdb recomputed calls from the 5' RACE reads with MiXCR, one row per CDR3 protein. The data hold 35,000 to 50,000 distinct CDR3 sequences, with around 30% observed a single time. Points from the study as a whole: Greatest tumor Treg TCR overlap was with tumor naive CD4+ cells.

The sequence was obtained from a female donor with breast cancer. Sequenced: tumor-infiltrating memory CD4+ T cells sorted from the breast tumor. The subset: memory CD4+ T cells, CD4+CD45RO+CD25-.

CDR3 in DNA: TGTGCCGGCAGCCCGGCCGCGGGGGGAAGCTCCTACGAGCAGTACTTC. As protein: CAGSPAAGGSSYEQYF. The J gene is TRBJ2-7, the V gene TRBV7-8; TRBD2 agrees at 8 bases. The CDR3 is 16 residues long. Germline CDR1 is SGHVS and CDR2 is FQNEAQ.